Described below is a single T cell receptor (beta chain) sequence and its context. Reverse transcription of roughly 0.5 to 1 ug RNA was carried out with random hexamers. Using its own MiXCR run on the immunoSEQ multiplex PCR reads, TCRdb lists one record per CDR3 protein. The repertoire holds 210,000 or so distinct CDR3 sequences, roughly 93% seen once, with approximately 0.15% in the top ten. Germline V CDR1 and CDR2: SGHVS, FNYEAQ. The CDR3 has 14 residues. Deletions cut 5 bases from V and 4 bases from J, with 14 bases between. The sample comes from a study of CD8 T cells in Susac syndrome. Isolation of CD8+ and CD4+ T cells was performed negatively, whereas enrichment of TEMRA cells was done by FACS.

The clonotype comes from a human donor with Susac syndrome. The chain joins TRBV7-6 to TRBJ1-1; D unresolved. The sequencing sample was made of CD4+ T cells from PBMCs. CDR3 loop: CASSPTLTSTEAFF. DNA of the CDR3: TGTGCCAGCAGCCCTACTTTAACGTCCACTGAAGCTTTCTTT.